A single T cell receptor beta chain is shown here with its context. As yet, its antigen is unknown. Within the sample, other DNA sequences also encode this same CDR3. The sample comes from a study of beta chain features in type 1 diabetes. Broader study findings: Lower insertion and higher deletion counts appeared at VDJ junctions in type 1 diabetes patients. Among all four CD4+ subsets, Type 1 diabetes patients had TCRB CDR3s that were moderately but significantly shorter.

V gave up 3 bases and J gave up 2 bases, with 3 bases separating them. CDR1 and CDR2 (germline): MDHEN, SYDVKM. The CDR3 is 12 amino acids. Sequenced material consisted of expressed TCRB transcripts (all of the isolated RNA was reverse transcribed). Produced via immunoSEQ multiplex PCR; TCRdb's table is partial and in-frame only. The data show fewer than 650,000 clones, roughly 15% seen once. Sequencing was carried out using naive CD4+ T cells from blood. This TCR derives from a man between 18 and 35 years old in good health. The rearrangement joins TRBV28 to TRBJ2-3; no firm D call. The CDR3 protein is CASSLNTDTQYF. The CDR3 DNA is TGTGCCAGCAGTTTGAACACAGATACGCAGTATTTT.